This T cell receptor beta chain was observed in a study of blood T cell repertoires in COVID-19. In the study overall: Acute and convalescent COVID-19 samples came from the United States, Italy and Spain. T cells, B-cell-depleted T cells, or PBMCs supplied cDNA or gDNA.

In the original workflow: By means of reference gene primer amplification, nucleated cell counts were estimated. Measured with immunoSEQ multiplex PCR; TCRdb has only the in-frame clones, and not every one. That table is the source of V, J and clone size, and D and trimming were worked out from the DNA. Here the sample spans under 250,000 clones, approximately 83% being singletons. CDR1 and CDR2 (germline): SEHNR, FQNEAQ (reference sequence). CDR3 length: 16 amino acids. Germline trimming cut 5 bases from V and 4 bases from J; bases unmatched to any gene: 11. Sequenced material: peripheral blood. The chain uses TRBV7-9 and TRBJ1-5; 7 bases map to TRBD1. This sequence was found in a young man who had recovered from COVID-19. CDR3 loop: CASSTDTGTDNQPQHF. Here the CDR3 DNA reads TGTGCCAGCAGCACAGATACCGGGACAGATAATCAGCCCCAGCATTTT.